The 32 T cell receptor beta chains presented below share a single source sample, sequenced in a study of blood T cell repertoires in COVID-19. Profiling relied on immunoSEQ multiplex PCR, and the TCRdb table lists in-frame clones only, not all of them. Of some 350,000 clones listed, around 87% are singletons. Sequencing was carried out using PBMCs or T cells enriched from blood (not recorded which). The origin of the receptors is a woman in her 30s who had recovered from COVID-19.

The V call is TRBV6-5, the J call TRBJ1-3; no clear D gene. The germline CDR1 and CDR2 sequences are MNHEY and SVGAGI. The CDR3 spans 14 residues. V lost 6 bases and J 5 bases, leaving 14 bases between the germline ends. The CDR3 DNA sequence: TGTGCCAGCAGCCCGGGTGGCAAAAGAAACACCATATATTTT. Protein product: CASSPGGKRNTIYF.

This chain links TRBV12-3 or TRBV12-4 with TRBJ2-7; 7 bases match TRBD1. CDR3 size: 12 residues. The V and J ends lost 7 bases and 5 bases, in that order; junction bases with no gene match: 5. The CDR3 loop is CASTKTGNEQYF. The CDR3 bases are TGTGCCAGCACCAAGACAGGGAACGAGCAGTACTTC.

This rearrangement joins TRBV3-1 (or the pseudogene TRBV3-2) to TRBJ2-1; weak D call: TRBD2 (6 bases). V lost 3 bases and J 6 bases, leaving 15 bases between the germline ends. Germline CDR1 and CDR2: LGHDT and YNNKEL (reference sequence). This CDR3 is 15 amino acids long. The CDR3 sequence is CASSQGGGAPNEQFF. The CDR3 DNA reads as TGTGCCAGCAGCCAGGGGGGTGGGGCCCCCAATGAGCAGTTCTTC.

This chain joins TRBV5-5 and TRBJ2-3, with 11 nucleotides matching TRBD2. The CDR3 loop spans 15 amino acids. V gave up 4 bases and J gave up 6 bases; unmatched junction bases: 7. Germline V CDR1 and CDR2: SGHKS, YYEKEE (reference sequence). The chain's CDR3 is CASSRGTSGIDTQYF. The CDR3 DNA reads as TGTGCCAGCAGCCGAGGGACTAGCGGTATTGATACGCAGTATTTT.

The chain has TRBV7-6 and TRBJ2-2, with 9 bases matching TRBD1. This CDR3 is built from 16 residues. Germline V gene data show CDR1 as SGHVS and CDR2 as FNYEAQ. V trimming: 5 bases; J trimming: 6 bases; junction bases outside the gene matches: 10. CDR3 sequence reads: CASSRGQGRVSGELFF. CDR3 DNA: TGTGCCAGCAGCCGGGGACAGGGTCGAGTTTCCGGGGAGCTGTTTTTT.

In its sample, this clone was seen once. V gene TRBV9 combines with J gene TRBJ1-1, with 7 bases that match TRBD1. The junction had 5 bases not matched to a gene; V was cut back by 2 bases and J by 1 base. The germline CDR1 and CDR2 sequences are SGDLS and YYNGEE. This CDR3 contains 15 residues. Written as DNA, the CDR3 is TGTGCCAGCAGCGTGACAGGGATGGGGAACACTGAAGCTTTCTTT. Protein sequence: CASSVTGMGNTEAFF. Full variable domain (rest looked up from reference TRBV9 and TRBJ1-1): DSGVTQTPKHLITATGQRVTLRCSPRSGDLSVYWYQQSLDQGLQFLIQYYNGEERAKGNILERFSAQQFPDLHSELNLSSLELGDSALYFCASSVTGMGNTEAFFGQGTRLTVV.

The rearrangement links TRBV6-6 to TRBJ2-5, with a possible D match to TRBD2 (6 bases). CDR1 MNHNY and CDR2 SVGAGI come from the germline V gene (reference sequence). V was clipped by 6 bases and J by 5 bases, with 16 bases between them. The CDR3 has 14 residues. The CDR3 DNA reads TGTGCCAGCAGGCAATTGGTGAGCGGGGAGACCCAGTACTTC. This translates into CASRQLVSGETQYF.

J is TRBJ2-5 and V is TRBV7-3; 7 positions agree with TRBD1. CDR3 length: 15 amino acids. CDR1 and CDR2 (germline): SGHTA, FQGTGA. The ends lost 1 base at V and 5 bases at J; junction bases unmatched: 7. The CDR3 protein is CASSLSGTRGETQYF. CDR3 coding DNA: TGTGCCAGCAGCTTAAGTGGAACCAGGGGGGAGACCCAGTACTTC.

This CDR3 is CASSPGRDTQYF. CDR3 nucleotide sequence: TGTGCCAGCAGCCCCGGGAGGGATACGCAGTATTTT. V is TRBV7-9 and J is TRBJ2-3; TRBD2 agrees at 7 bases. Germline CDR1 and CDR2: SEHNR and FQNEAQ (reference sequence). The CDR3 is 12 amino acids. The junction had 2 bases not matched to a gene; V was cut back by 5 bases and J by 6 bases.

The chain combines TRBV6-1 with TRBJ2-1; TRBD2 agrees at 9 bases. V was clipped by 3 bases and J by 9 bases; unmatched bases: 9. CDR1 and CDR2 from the germline V gene are MNHNS and SASEGT. CDR3 length equals 15 residues. The CDR3 region is CASSDPTSGRSEQFF. DNA for the CDR3: TGTGCCAGCAGTGACCCCACTAGCGGGCGATCTGAGCAGTTCTTC.

This clone was seen a few times. This chain links TRBV13 with TRBJ1-1; 11 nucleotides agree with TRBD1. The CDR3 has 16 residues. The ends lost 0 bases at V and 10 bases at J; junction bases unmatched: 10. Germline V gene sequence: CDR1 PRHDT, CDR2 FYEKMQ (reference sequence). The CDR3 is CASSLGLGQGARGAFF. CDR3 bases: TGTGCCAGCAGCTTAGGCCTTGGACAGGGGGCGCGAGGAGCTTTCTTT. Combining the CDR3 with reference TRBV13 and TRBJ1-1 gives the whole variable domain AAGVIQSPRHLIKEKRETATLKCYPIPRHDTVYWYQQGPGQDPQFLISFYEKMQSDKGSIPDRFSAQQFSDYHSELNMSSLELGDSALYFCASSLGLGQGARGAFFGQGTRLTVV.

This clone was detected once. The chain links TRBV19 to TRBJ1-2, with D uncertain. The V gene lost 3 bases and the J gene lost 8 bases, with 10 bases spanning the gap. This CDR3 contains 12 residues. The germline V gene encodes CDR1 LNHDA and CDR2 SQIVND (reference sequence). CDR3 coding DNA: TGTGCCAGTAGTATGGACGGGGTAGGCTACACCTTC. Its protein product is CASSMDGVGYTF.

The genes are TRBV28 and TRBJ1-2; D is perhaps TRBD1 (6 bases). The germline V and J ends were trimmed by 3 bases and 8 bases, with 13 bases remaining between them. CDR3 length: 13 residues. Germline V CDR1 and CDR2: MDHEN, SYDVKM. The CDR3 bases are TGTGCCAGCAGTTTGTTACAGGGTCGGGGCTACACCTTC. It codes for CASSLLQGRGYTF.

This clone was detected a few times. The J gene is TRBJ1-4, the V gene TRBV28; TRBD1 matches at 9 bases. CDR3 size: 15 residues. Trimming cost V 5 bases and J 3 bases; bases outside gene matches: 4. Germline CDR1 and CDR2: MDHEN and SYDVKM. In DNA form, the CDR3 reads TGTGCCAGCAGTCCAGGGACAGGGTCTAATGAAAAACTGTTTTTT. Its translation: CASSPGTGSNEKLFF.

The rearrangement uses TRBV11-2 and TRBJ2-7; 8 bases agree with TRBD2. J was trimmed by 3 bases and V by 1 base; bases with no gene match: 5. This CDR3 region has 15 residues. From germline, CDR1 is SGHAT and CDR2 FQNNGV. The chain's CDR3 is CASSLAGLASYEQYF. In DNA, the CDR3 is TGTGCCAGCAGCTTAGCAGGACTAGCCAGCTACGAGCAGTACTTC. The full variable domain, rest sourced from reference TRBV11-2 and TRBJ2-7, is EAGVAQSPRYKIIEKRQSVAFWCNPISGHATLYWYQQILGQGPKLLIQFQNNGVVDDSQLPKDRFSAERLKGVDSTLKIQPAKLEDSAVYLCASSLAGLASYEQYFGPGTRLTVT.

The V and J genes are TRBV13 and TRBJ2-7, with a weak D call TRBD2 (6 bases). The CDR3 sequence is 14 residues long. CDR1 and CDR2 from the germline V gene are PRHDT and FYEKMQ (reference sequence). The ends were cut back, 1 base at V and 1 base at J, with 8 bases in the middle. The CDR3, as DNA: TGTGCCAGCAGCTTAGCGGGGGAGTCCTACGAGCAGTACTTC. Translation: CASSLAGESYEQYF. Variable domain in full (rest from reference TRBV13 and TRBJ2-7): AAGVIQSPRHLIKEKRETATLKCYPIPRHDTVYWYQQGPGQDPQFLISFYEKMQSDKGSIPDRFSAQQFSDYHSELNMSSLELGDSALYFCASSLAGESYEQYFGPGTRLTVT.

The chain recombines TRBV7-9 with TRBJ1-6; no definite D call. CDR1 is SEHNR, CDR2 FQNEAQ, per germline (reference sequence). Trimming pared 8 bases from V and 8 bases from J, leaving 13 bases between. This CDR3 region has 13 residues. CDR3 sequence (DNA): TGTGCCAGCGGCTCTCAGGAACATTCACCCCTCCACTTT. Translated: CASGSQEHSPLHF.

The chain is built from TRBV3-1 (or the pseudogene TRBV3-2) and TRBJ1-1, with 9 bases identical to TRBD1. The CDR3 consists of 14 residues. The germline V gene encodes CDR1 LGHDT and CDR2 YNNKEL (reference sequence). With 1 base clipped from V and 6 bases from J, the junction kept 3 bases outside the gene matches. The CDR3 DNA sequence: TGTGCCAGCAGCCAAGGGACAGGGGAGGCTGAAGCTTTCTTT. Translating gives CASSQGTGEAEAFF.

V is TRBV4-2 and J is TRBJ2-3, with 8 positions matching TRBD2. The V gene end was trimmed by 8 bases and the J gene end by 6 bases; junction bases not matched to a gene: 19. Per the germline V gene, CDR1 is LGHNA and CDR2 is YNFKEQ. The CDR3 has 17 residues. Here the CDR3 reads CASGLKNGGEPEDTQYF. CDR3 in DNA: TGTGCCAGCGGTCTAAAGAACGGGGGGGAACCTGAGGATACGCAGTATTTT.

The chain is built from TRBV5-4 and TRBJ2-3; tentatively, D is TRBD1 (6 bases). Germline V gene sequence: CDR1 SGHNT, CDR2 YYREEE (reference sequence). CDR3 length: 13 residues. Trimming left V 5 bases short and J 9 bases short, with 16 bases between. The CDR3 coding sequence is TGTGCCAGCAGATCAGCAGGGGCCGGGACGCAGTATTTT. Protein sequence: CASRSAGAGTQYF.

In its sample, this clone was seen many times. The chain carries TRBV7-9 and TRBJ1-6; D unresolved. The V gene's germline CDR1 is SEHNR and CDR2 FQNEAQ (reference sequence). Trimming removed 5 bases from V and 8 bases from J, with 16 bases in between. The CDR3 spans 15 residues. In DNA form, the CDR3 reads TGTGCCAGCAGCCCACAGAAGATGGGTTATTCACCCCTCCACTTT. It translates to CASSPQKMGYSPLHF.

CDR3 protein: CASSRTGGFEKLFF. The DNA of the CDR3 is TGTGCCAGCAGCCGGACAGGGGGTTTCGAAAAACTGTTTTTT. The V call is TRBV14, the J call TRBJ1-4; 10 bases map to TRBD1. CDR1 SGHDN and CDR2 FVKESK come from the germline V gene. The CDR3 is 14 amino acids. Germline trimming cut 4 bases from V and 8 bases from J; bases unmatched to any gene: 4.

The chain is built from TRBV5-1 and TRBJ2-7, with TRBD1 as a possible D gene (5 bases). Germline CDR1 and CDR2: SGHRS and YFSETQ. Trimming stripped 2 bases from V and 5 bases from J, with 14 bases between. This CDR3 has 14 amino acids. The chain's CDR3 is CASSFGDSVDEQYF. CDR3 bases: TGCGCCAGCAGCTTCGGAGACAGTGTCGACGAGCAGTACTTC.

This chain connects TRBV15 to TRBJ2-3; TRBD2 agrees at 12 bases. Per the germline V gene, CDR1 is LNHNV and CDR2 is YYDKDF (reference sequence). The CDR3 consists of 22 residues. V was pared by 3 bases and J by 2 bases, with 21 bases of the junction left unmatched. In DNA, the CDR3 is TGTGCCACCAGCAGTCCGGGACTAGCGGGTTATAGCCCCCCGTTCATCACAGATACGCAGTATTTT. Amino acid sequence: CATSSPGLAGYSPPFITDTQYF.

The rearrangement uses TRBV28 and TRBJ1-5; the D is unclear. The germline gives CDR1 MDHEN, CDR2 SYDVKM. The V end was cut by 1 base, the J end by 0 bases, with 7 bases between. The CDR3 totals 15 residues. The CDR3 DNA sequence: TGTGCCAGCAGTTTATATGACAATAGCAATCAGCCCCAGCATTTT. This gives the protein CASSLYDNSNQPQHF.

The rearrangement joins TRBV10-3 to TRBJ2-7; TRBD1 aligns across 10 bases. There are 14 residues in the CDR3. The germline V gene encodes CDR1 ENHRY and CDR2 SYGVKD. The J segment lost 1 base and the V segment lost 6 bases, leaving 3 bases of the junction unmatched. As DNA, the CDR3 is TGTGCCATCAGGGGGGGACAGGGGTCCTACGAGCAGTACTTC. Its protein is CAIRGGQGSYEQYF.

The J gene is TRBJ1-3, the V gene TRBV23-1; TRBD1 is a possible D gene (6 bases). TRBV23-1 is labeled an ORF, and its function is uncertain. With 3 bases removed from V and 0 bases from J, the gap between germline ends came to 12 bases. The CDR3 covers 16 residues. The CDR3 is CASSQPQGNSGNTIYF. For the CDR3, the DNA is TGCGCCAGCAGTCAGCCCCAGGGGAACTCTGGAAACACCATATATTTT.

This chain joins TRBV10-3 and TRBJ1-2, with 7 bases fitting TRBD1. The CDR3 has 14 residues. V dropped 2 bases and J dropped 2; count of bases not matched to a gene: 2. Germline V lookup: CDR1 ENHRY, CDR2 SYGVKD. The CDR3 region has the DNA TGTGCCATCAGTGAGGACAGGGCCAACTATGGCTACACCTTC. Translation: CAISEDRANYGYTF.

V is TRBV7-2 and J is TRBJ2-1, with D possibly being TRBD1 (7 bases). V was shortened by 4 bases and J by 0 bases, with 13 bases between the two germline ends. CDR3 size: 16 residues. Germline CDR1 and CDR2: SGHTA and FQGNSA. CDR3: CASSSGGSSSYNEQFF. For the CDR3, the DNA is TGTGCCAGCAGCTCAGGGGGGTCGAGCTCCTACAATGAGCAGTTCTTC.

The chain has TRBV4-1 and TRBJ2-1, with 12 bases identical to TRBD2. Trimming at V came to 2 bases and at J to 8 bases, leaving 13 bases not matched to a gene. This CDR3 is built from 18 residues. The V gene's germline CDR1 is MGHRA and CDR2 YSYEKL. CDR3 region: CASSQNLWASGGDHEQFF. CDR3 sequence (DNA): TGCGCCAGCAGCCAAAATCTCTGGGCTAGCGGGGGGGACCATGAGCAGTTCTTC.

The chain links TRBV18 to TRBJ1-3, with D perhaps matching TRBD1 (5 bases). The germline V gene has CDR1 KGHSH and CDR2 LQKENI. The V and J ends lost 1 base and 2 bases respectively, with 9 bases between them. The CDR3 loop spans 15 amino acids. The CDR3 protein is CASSPRGVPGNTIYF. CDR3 sequence (DNA): TGTGCCAGCTCACCACGGGGGGTCCCTGGAAACACCATATATTTT.

The rearrangement links TRBV6-5 to TRBJ1-1, with D possibly matching TRBD1 (5 bases). With 2 bases removed from V and 4 bases from J, the gap between germline ends came to 11 bases. CDR1 MNHEY and CDR2 SVGAGI come from the germline V gene. The CDR3 loop spans 14 amino acids. CDR3 in DNA: TGTGCCAGCAGTTACGCCCAGGGCCTCACTGAAGCTTTCTTT. Translated, it gives CASSYAQGLTEAFF.